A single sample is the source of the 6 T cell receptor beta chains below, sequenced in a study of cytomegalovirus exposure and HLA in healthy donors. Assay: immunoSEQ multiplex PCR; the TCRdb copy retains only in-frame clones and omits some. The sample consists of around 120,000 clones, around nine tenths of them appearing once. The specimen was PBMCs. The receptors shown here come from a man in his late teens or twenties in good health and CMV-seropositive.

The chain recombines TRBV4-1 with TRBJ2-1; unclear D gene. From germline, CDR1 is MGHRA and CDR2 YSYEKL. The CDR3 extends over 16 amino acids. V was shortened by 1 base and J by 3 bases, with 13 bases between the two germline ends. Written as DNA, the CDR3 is TGCGCCAGCAGCCAAGGCATCTCCCCCTACTACAATGAGCAGTTCTTC. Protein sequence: CASSQGISPYYNEQFF.

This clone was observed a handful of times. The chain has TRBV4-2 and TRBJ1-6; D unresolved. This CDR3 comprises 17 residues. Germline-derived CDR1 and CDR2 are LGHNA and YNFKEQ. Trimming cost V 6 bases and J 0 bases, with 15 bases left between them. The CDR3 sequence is CASSPRDVSSYNSPLHF. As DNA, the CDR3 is TGTGCCAGCAGTCCTAGAGACGTGAGCTCCTATAATTCACCCCTCCACTTT.

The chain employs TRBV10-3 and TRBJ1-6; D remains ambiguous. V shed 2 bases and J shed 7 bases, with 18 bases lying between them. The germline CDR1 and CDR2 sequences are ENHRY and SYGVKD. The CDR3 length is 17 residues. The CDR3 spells CAISEIEGNSPNSPLHF. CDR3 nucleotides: TGTGCCATCAGTGAGATTGAGGGAAACAGTCCCAATTCACCCCTCCACTTT.

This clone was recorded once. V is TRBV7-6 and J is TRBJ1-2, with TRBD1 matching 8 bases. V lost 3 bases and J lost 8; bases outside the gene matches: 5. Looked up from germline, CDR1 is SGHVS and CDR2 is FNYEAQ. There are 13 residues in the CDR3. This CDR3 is CASSFQGAGGYTF. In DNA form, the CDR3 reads TGTGCCAGCAGCTTCCAGGGGGCTGGAGGCTACACCTTC. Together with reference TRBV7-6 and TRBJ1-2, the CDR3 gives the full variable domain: GAGVSQSPRYKVTKRGQDVALRCDPISGHVSLYWYRQALGQGPEFLTYFNYEAQQDKSGLPNDRFSAERPEGSISTLTIQRTEQRDSAMYRCASSFQGAGGYTFGSGTRLTVV.

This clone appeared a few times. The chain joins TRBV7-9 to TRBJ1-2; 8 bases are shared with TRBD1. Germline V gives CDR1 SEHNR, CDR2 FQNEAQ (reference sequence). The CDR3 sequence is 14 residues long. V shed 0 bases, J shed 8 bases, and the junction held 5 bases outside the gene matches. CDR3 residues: CASSLADRDGGYTF. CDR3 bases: TGTGCCAGCAGCTTAGCGGACAGGGATGGAGGCTACACCTTC.

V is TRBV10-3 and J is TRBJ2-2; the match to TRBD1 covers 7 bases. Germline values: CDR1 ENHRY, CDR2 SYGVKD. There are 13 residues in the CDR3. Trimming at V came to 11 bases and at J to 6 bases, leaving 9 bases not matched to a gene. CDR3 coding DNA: TGTGCCTGCCAGACAGGGATCGCCGGGGAGCTGTTTTTT. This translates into CACQTGIAGELFF.